What follows are 15 T cell receptor beta chains derived from one specimen sequenced in a study of glioma-infiltrating T cells after dendritic cell vaccination. The table came from immunoSEQ multiplex PCR; TCRdb's copy has only in-frame clones and leaves some out. This table holds 75,000 to 100,000 clones, around three quarters found once. This specimen was blood, taken before dendritic cell vaccination. All receptors come from a human donor with glioblastoma.

The chain couples TRBV15 to TRBJ2-1; TRBD2 might be the D (7 bases). In germline, CDR1 is LNHNV, CDR2 YYDKDF (reference sequence). V lost 5 bases and J lost 7, with 21 bases in between. CDR3 length: 16 amino acids. DNA of the CDR3: TGTGCCACCAGCCGCAGACTAGCCCGAGGGGGGAATGAGCAGTTCTTC. This gives the protein CATSRRLARGGNEQFF.

J is TRBJ2-1 and V is TRBV2; D is undetermined. CDR1 is SNHLY and CDR2 is FYNNEI in the germline V gene. The length of the CDR3 is 15 residues. The V end was cut by 4 bases, the J end by 4 bases, with 14 bases between. This CDR3 is CASSVRTGGYNEQFF. The CDR3 region has the DNA TGTGCCAGCAGTGTCCGAACCGGCGGATACAATGAGCAGTTCTTC.

V and J are TRBV4-2 and TRBJ2-1, with 10 bases aligning to TRBD2. The CDR3 has 15 amino acids. CDR1 is LGHNA, CDR2 YNFKEQ, per germline. J was trimmed by 7 bases and V by 1 base; bases with no gene match: 4. Here the CDR3 DNA reads TGTGCCAGCAGCCAAGGCCTAGCGGGAGATAATGAGCAGTTCTTC. It codes for CASSQGLAGDNEQFF.

This clone appeared a single time. The V gene is TRBV7-9, the J gene TRBJ2-7, with 7 positions matching TRBD2. The CDR3 contains 16 residues. Germline CDR1 and CDR2: SEHNR and FQNEAQ (reference sequence). With 5 bases clipped from V and 0 bases from J, the junction kept 10 bases outside the gene matches. This CDR3 is CASSLGWEGNSYEQYF. The CDR3 nucleotides read TGTGCCAGCAGCCTAGGGTGGGAGGGTAACTCCTACGAGCAGTACTTC.

This clone was observed once. The rearrangement joins TRBV2 to TRBJ1-5; 9 nucleotides match TRBD1. CDR3 length equals 14 residues. V was clipped by 6 bases and J by 7 bases; unmatched bases: 7. CDR1 is SNHLY and CDR2 is FYNNEI in the germline V gene. This CDR3 reads CASSGQGLGQPQHF. CDR3 bases: TGTGCCAGCAGCGGACAGGGGCTAGGGCAGCCCCAGCATTTT. Combining the CDR3 with reference TRBV2 and TRBJ1-5 gives the whole variable domain EPEVTQTPSHQVTQMGQEVILRCVPISNHLYFYWYRQILGQKVEFLVSFYNNEISEKSEIFDDQFSVERPDGSNFTLKIRSTKLEDSAMYFCASSGQGLGQPQHFGDGTRLSIL.

This clone was recorded once. V is TRBV29-1 and J is TRBJ2-1, with D perhaps matching TRBD1 (5 bases). CDR1 and CDR2 (germline): SQVTM, ANQGSEA. Trimming removed 6 bases at V and 9 bases at J, with 9 bases between. CDR3 size: 10 residues. The CDR3 DNA is TGCAGCGTCGCAGGGATTGAGCAGTTCTTC. It is translated as CSVAGIEQFF.

This clone was recorded once. The chain uses TRBV6-6 and TRBJ2-1, with D possibly TRBD1 on 6 matching bases. V was clipped by 8 bases and J by 7 bases, with 24 bases between them. In germline, CDR1 is MNHNY, CDR2 SVGAGI (reference sequence). This CDR3 region has 16 residues. The CDR3 spells CASLTLGGRSVNEQFF. The CDR3, as DNA: TGTGCCAGCCTAACACTAGGGGGTAGGAGTGTAAATGAGCAGTTCTTC.

The V call is TRBV5-1, the J call TRBJ2-5; 9 bases agree with TRBD1. Germline trimming cut 0 bases from V and 9 bases from J; bases unmatched to any gene: 12. The CDR3 length is 16 residues. Looked up from germline, CDR1 is SGHRS and CDR2 is YFSETQ. CDR3 region: CASSLGSWAQGAAQYF. The DNA of the CDR3 is TGCGCCAGCAGCTTGGGGTCTTGGGCACAGGGGGCGGCCCAGTACTTC.

J is TRBJ1-3 and V is TRBV23-1; D not resolved. TRBV23-1 is treated as an ORF (open reading frame) with a function not yet certain. CDR3 length: 17 residues. The V gene lost 2 bases and the J gene lost 3 bases, with 17 bases spanning the gap. The CDR3 bases are TGCGCCAGCAGTCAAAGTTGGAGGATAGGTGGTGGAAACACCATATATTTT. It encodes CASSQSWRIGGGNTIYF.

The chain employs TRBV7-2 and TRBJ1-2; D unclear. CDR3 length equals 15 residues. Germline assignment: CDR1 SGHTA and CDR2 FQGNSA. Trimming removed 6 bases from V and 0 bases from J, with 14 bases in between. The CDR3 region is CASRGGFSTNYGYTF. CDR3 coding DNA: TGTGCCAGCAGGGGAGGTTTCTCAACTAACTATGGCTACACCTTC.

The CDR3, as DNA: TGTGCCAGCAGCTCGTGGGACAGCCGGTCACGATATAGCAATCAGCCCCAGCATTTT. This gives the protein CASSSWDSRSRYSNQPQHF. The gene calls are TRBV7-8 and TRBJ1-5; 7 bases line up with TRBD1. The germline V gene has CDR1 SGHVS and CDR2 FQNEAQ. The trim removed 4 bases at V and 0 bases at J, leaving 15 bases unmatched. The CDR3 is 19 residues long.

This clone was observed a single time. The V and J genes are TRBV11-3 and TRBJ2-1, with 11 bases aligning to TRBD2. After removal of 3 bases from V and 4 bases from J, the junction contained 2 bases not matched to a gene. The CDR3 totals 15 residues. Germline CDR1 and CDR2: SGHNT and YENEEA. CDR3 DNA sequence: TGTGCCAGCAGCTTCACTAGCGGGAGTTACAATGAGCAGTTCTTC. The encoded protein is CASSFTSGSYNEQFF.

This chain links TRBV5-1 with TRBJ2-7; 12 bases agree with TRBD2. V was clipped by 1 base and J by 2 bases; unmatched bases: 7. CDR3 length equals 17 residues. Germline CDR1 is SGHRS and CDR2 is YFSETQ. In DNA, the CDR3 is TGCGCCAGCAGCTTGTCTAGCGGGGGGGACTTACCCTACGAGCAGTACTTC. This codes for CASSLSSGGDLPYEQYF.

On this clone: The same CDR3 is also encoded by other DNA sequences in this sample. This chain uses TRBV18 with TRBJ1-3, with D maybe TRBD1 (5 bases). This CDR3 spans 15 amino acids. CDR1 KGHSH and CDR2 LQKENI come from the germline V gene. Trimming removed 1 base from V and 0 bases from J, with 7 bases in between. The DNA of the CDR3 is TGTGCCAGCTCACCACAGGGGCTCTCTGGAAACACCATATATTTT. Translated, it gives CASSPQGLSGNTIYF.

Concerning this clone itself: One end of the junction does not line up with germline, which may come from a read error. The chain links TRBV7-7 to TRBJ2-5, with D uncertain. The CDR3 runs to 13 residues. Per germline, CDR1 SSHAT and CDR2 FNYEAQ (reference sequence). CDR3 sequence reads: CASSSDARETQYF. The CDR3 DNA is TGTGCTAGCAGCTCTGATGCTCGGGAGACCCAGTACTTC.